Each of the 28 T cell receptor beta chains below was sequenced from the same sample in a study of T cells in Graves' hyperthyroidism and ophthalmopathy. What was amplified from RNA transcripts were TCR beta CDR3 regions. The HTBI primer set served for first-round RT-PCR of the TCR CDR3. In TCRdb, the multiplex PCR reads were re-called with MiXCR into one record per CDR3 protein. The table lists 540,000 or so distinct CDR3 sequences, approximately 14% of them singletons. Sequencing was done on a sample of blood. Receptors were obtained from a woman aged 25 to 45 with Graves' hyperthyroidism.

This clonotype was detected ten times or more. V gene TRBV29-1 combines with J gene TRBJ2-1; D remains ambiguous. In germline, CDR1 is SQVTM, CDR2 ANQGSEA. Trimming pared 2 bases from V and 10 bases from J, leaving 3 bases between. The CDR3 length is 9 residues. CDR3 amino acids: CSVEYEQFF. The CDR3, as DNA: TGCAGCGTTGAATACGAGCAGTTCTTC.

This clonotype has a count of ten or more. The rearrangement links TRBV13 to TRBJ2-7; unclear D gene. V was clipped by 8 bases and J by 7 bases, with 18 bases between them. The length of the CDR3 is 13 residues. The germline gives CDR1 PRHDT, CDR2 FYEKMQ (reference sequence). The CDR3 reads CASSIGAAIEQYF. In DNA, the CDR3 is TGTGCCAGCTCGATCGGTGCCGCTATTGAGCAGTACTTC.

This clonotype was counted a few times. V and J are TRBV4-3 and TRBJ2-5; D possibly uses TRBD1 or TRBD2 (5 bases each). The CDR3 is made up of 15 amino acids. Germline V lookup: CDR1 LGHNA, CDR2 YSLEER. The V end lost 0 bases, the J end lost 4 bases, and 12 bases lay between the germline ends. CDR3 sequence (DNA): TGCGCCAGCAGCCAAGATTCAGGGACGGGAGAGACCCAGTACTTC. It encodes CASSQDSGTGETQYF.

This clonotype came up many times. The rearrangement joins TRBV5-5 to TRBJ1-2, with no clear D. Between the trimmed V and J ends, which lost 0 bases and 3 bases, there was a span of 6 bases. The CDR3 has 13 residues. Germline V CDR1 and CDR2: SGHKS, YYEKEE (reference sequence). The CDR3 DNA is TGTGCCAGCAGCTTGGAGGTCTACTATGGCTACACCTTC. It is translated as CASSLEVYYGYTF.

This clonotype was detected ten times or more. The rearrangement uses TRBV7-2 and TRBJ1-4, with 9 bases fitting TRBD1. CDR3 length: 14 residues. Germline CDR1 and CDR2: SGHTA and FQGNSA. Trimming removed 4 bases from V and 5 bases from J; junction bases left unmatched: 2. Here the CDR3 DNA reads TGTGCCAGCAGCTCGGGACAGGGAAATGAAAAACTGTTTTTT. It yields the protein CASSSGQGNEKLFF.

The chain combines TRBV10-2 with TRBJ1-2, with TRBD1 as a possible D gene (6 bases). Trimming took off 5 bases at V and 3 bases at J, with 16 bases between the two ends. Germline values: CDR1 WSHSY, CDR2 SAAADI. The CDR3 consists of 15 residues. As DNA, the CDR3 is TGCGCCAGCAGTCGTGGGGGGGCCTGGTACTATGGCTACACCTTC. Its protein product is CASSRGGAWYYGYTF.

This clonotype occurred a few times. The chain carries TRBV12-3 or TRBV12-4 and TRBJ1-2, with D unresolved. This CDR3 is 16 amino acids long. V lost 3 bases and J lost 5, with 19 bases in between. CDR3: CASSLFGLPKGYGYTF. CDR3 bases: TGTGCCAGCAGTTTGTTCGGCCTTCCAAAGGGATATGGCTACACCTTC.

This clonotype was recorded at least ten times. V gene TRBV5-1 combines with J gene TRBJ2-7, with 8 nucleotides matching TRBD1. Losses at the gene ends were 4 bases for V and 5 bases for J; bases not matched to a gene: 11. This CDR3 has 15 amino acids. Germline CDR1 SGHRS, CDR2 YFSETQ. The CDR3 region has the DNA TGCGCCAGCAGCATACGGACAGGGAGTCCTCACGAGCAGTACTTC. Encoded protein: CASSIRTGSPHEQYF.

This clonotype was counted at least ten times. The chain carries TRBV7-3 and TRBJ2-1; a possible D gene is TRBD2 (6 bases). CDR3 length: 16 residues. Germline lookup yields CDR1 SGHTA and CDR2 FQGTGA. V was pared by 5 bases and J by 1 base, with 15 bases between. CDR3 in amino acids: CASSPGVAYSYNEQFF. DNA for the CDR3: TGTGCCAGCAGCCCGGGGGTAGCGTATTCCTACAATGAGCAGTTCTTC.

This clonotype was counted ten times or more. J is TRBJ1-6 and V is TRBV24-1, with 9 nucleotides matching TRBD1. V trimming: 5 bases; J trimming: 10 bases; junction bases outside the gene matches: 5. CDR3 length: 14 residues. CDR1 and CDR2 (germline): KGHDR, SFDVKD. This CDR3 is CATSGPDRGSPLHF. CDR3 nucleotides: TGTGCCACCAGTGGACCGGACAGGGGCTCACCCCTCCACTTT.

This clonotype was picked up many times. The chain is built from TRBV7-2 and TRBJ2-7, with D perhaps matching TRBD2 (6 bases). This CDR3 is built from 14 residues. V gave up 3 bases and J gave up 7 bases, with 16 bases separating them. The V gene's germline CDR1 is SGHTA and CDR2 FQGNSA. The CDR3 spells CASSLVGGSEEQYF. The CDR3, as DNA: TGTGCCAGCAGCTTGGTGGGAGGCTCGGAAGAGCAGTACTTC.

This clonotype occurred many times. The CDR3 sequence: CASTSVGGRGEQYF. DNA for the CDR3: TGTGCCAGCACCTCGGTGGGTGGGCGCGGTGAGCAGTACTTC. The chain links TRBV6-1 to TRBJ2-7, with no clear D. The V gene's germline CDR1 is MNHNS and CDR2 SASEGT. Deletions cut 7 bases from V and 7 bases from J, with 20 bases between. This CDR3 spans 14 amino acids.

This clonotype was recorded once. This may arise from a read error, as a much more abundant clone is one base away. The genes are TRBV5-1 and TRBJ2-1, with 7 bases fitting TRBD1. The CDR3 has 15 residues. Germline CDR1 is SGHRS and CDR2 is YFSETQ. V lost 4 bases, J lost 10 bases, and 14 bases stayed unmatched. CDR3 DNA sequence: TGCGCCAGCAGCCCTGAGACAGGGATCGGTCACGAGCAGTTCTTC. The encoded protein is CASSPETGIGHEQFF.

This clonotype was found many times. The CDR3 reads CAWKKFGVNIQYF. CDR3 nucleotide sequence: TGTGCCTGGAAAAAATTCGGTGTAAACATTCAGTACTTC. The chain uses TRBV30 and TRBJ2-4; D unclear. This CDR3 region has 13 residues. The V end lost 4 bases, the J end lost 6 bases, and 13 bases lay between the germline ends. Germline V gene lookup returns CDR1 GTSNPN and CDR2 SVGIG (reference sequence).

This clonotype was observed a few times. A much larger clone differs by one base, so this may be a read error. The conserved phenylalanine or tryptophan is not found at the CDR3 terminus, so this likely reflects a read error. The V call is TRBV12-3 or TRBV12-4, the J call TRBJ2-5; 13 bases are shared with TRBD2. This CDR3 is built from 19 residues. With 5 bases clipped from V and 1 base from J, the junction kept 13 bases outside the gene matches. Here the CDR3 DNA reads TGTGCCAGCAGTCTTCGGACTAGCGGGAGCCTCGGTTTCCAAGAGACCCAGTACCTC. This translates into CASSLRTSGSLGFQETQYL.

The chain has TRBV10-2 and TRBJ2-7; D ambiguous. The V and J ends lost 8 bases and 2 bases respectively, with 16 bases between them. The CDR3 runs 14 residues. Germline CDR1 and CDR2: WSHSY and SAAADI. The CDR3 DNA follows: TGCGCCAGCTGCCTAGACGAGGAAACCTACGAGCAGTACTTC. Amino acids: CASCLDEETYEQYF.

Remarks on this clonotype: A much more abundant neighbour one base away suggests this may be a read error. The rearrangement links TRBV27 to TRBJ1-1, with D unresolved. This CDR3 comprises 12 residues. Germline-derived CDR1 and CDR2 are MNHEY and SMNVEV (reference sequence). V lost 8 bases and J 7 bases, leaving 14 bases between the germline ends. The CDR3 DNA follows: TGTGCCAGCCGTTACGGCCGAGATGAAGCTTTCTTT. Translating gives CASRYGRDEAFF.

This clonotype was picked up many times. The gene calls are TRBV10-1 and TRBJ2-1, with TRBD1 as a possible D gene (5 bases). The length of the CDR3 is 14 residues. The germline gives CDR1 WNHNN, CDR2 SYGVQD (reference sequence). Trimming pared 0 bases from V and 9 bases from J, leaving 12 bases between. The CDR3 coding sequence is TGCGCCAGCAGTGAGTCGGTGGGCCAGGGTGAGCAGTTCTTC. Translated: CASSESVGQGEQFF.

The chain combines TRBV27 with TRBJ1-4; D may be TRBD1 (5 bases). CDR3 length equals 14 residues. CDR1 is MNHEY, CDR2 SMNVEV, per germline (reference sequence). Deletions cut 3 bases from V and 8 bases from J, with 13 bases between. Written as DNA, the CDR3 is TGTGCCAGCAGTTTCTCGACCGGGGGGGAAAAACTGTTTTTT. Its translation is CASSFSTGGEKLFF.

This clonotype was seen a single time. The gene calls are TRBV20-1 and TRBJ2-5; TRBD2 matches 13 bases. The germline CDR1 and CDR2 sequences are DFQATT and SNEGSKA (reference sequence). Trimming removed 1 base from V and 0 bases from J; junction bases left unmatched: 5. The CDR3 loop spans 17 amino acids. CDR3: CSARGTSGSVYQETQYF. The CDR3 DNA reads TGCAGTGCTAGAGGGACTAGCGGGAGCGTCTACCAAGAGACCCAGTACTTC.

There are many counts of this clonotype. V is TRBV12-3 or TRBV12-4 and J is TRBJ1-4; D is unclear. Deletions cut 6 bases from V and 7 bases from J, with 15 bases between. The CDR3 spans 14 residues. DNA for the CDR3: TGTGCCAGCAGGCCCGACACGGCGGGTGAAAAACTGTTTTTT. Protein sequence: CASRPDTAGEKLFF.

This rearrangement joins TRBV20-1 to TRBJ2-3; 7 bases map to TRBD1. CDR3 length: 12 amino acids. Germline V gene sequence: CDR1 DFQATT, CDR2 SNEGSKA (reference sequence). Trimming took 6 bases from V and 6 from J; bases not matched to a gene: 6. As DNA, the CDR3 is TGCAGTGCAAAAACAGGGGCCGATACGCAGTATTTT. Residues: CSAKTGADTQYF.

This clonotype came up many times. The chain uses TRBV6-1 and TRBJ2-7; 7 bases map to TRBD1. Looked up from germline, CDR1 is MNHNS and CDR2 is SASEGT. The CDR3 is 15 residues long. V lost 6 bases, J lost 0 bases, and 8 bases stayed unmatched. CDR3 coding DNA: TGTGCCAGCAGGGTGACAGGGAGTGGCTCCTACGAGCAGTACTTC. This gives the protein CASRVTGSGSYEQYF.

This clonotype appeared many times. The chain uses TRBV20-1 and TRBJ2-5; D gene uncertain. Germline V gene lookup returns CDR1 DFQATT and CDR2 SNEGSKA (reference sequence). The CDR3 covers 12 residues. Trimming removed 6 bases from V and 5 bases from J, with 13 bases in between. CDR3 protein: CSAGQRLETQYF. For the CDR3, the DNA is TGCAGTGCAGGGCAGAGGTTGGAGACCCAGTACTTC.

This clonotype was observed at least ten times. The chain carries TRBV20-1 and TRBJ2-3, with D possibly matching TRBD2 (5 bases). The CDR3 is 11 amino acids. The germline V gene encodes CDR1 DFQATT and CDR2 SNEGSKA (reference sequence). Trimming stripped 5 bases from V and 3 bases from J, with 6 bases between. This CDR3 reads CSAEGTDTQYF. The CDR3 region has the DNA TGCAGTGCTGAGGGAACAGATACGCAGTATTTT.

The J gene is TRBJ2-7, the V gene TRBV12-3 or TRBV12-4; a possible D gene is TRBD1 (5 bases). Trimming left V 6 bases short and J 3 bases short, with 18 bases between. This CDR3 has 15 amino acids. CDR3: CASSSSQGTLYEQYF. The CDR3 region has the DNA TGTGCCAGCAGCTCTTCGCAGGGAACTCTCTACGAGCAGTACTTC.

This clonotype appeared many times. V is TRBV30 and J is TRBJ1-1, with 7 bases matching TRBD1. After removal of 3 bases from V and 0 bases from J, the junction contained 7 bases not matched to a gene. Germline values: CDR1 GTSNPN, CDR2 SVGIG (reference sequence). This CDR3 comprises 15 residues. The CDR3 nucleotides are TGTGCCTGGAGAAGAGACAGGGTAATGAACACTGAAGCTTTCTTT. Its translation is CAWRRDRVMNTEAFF.

This clonotype was detected ten times or more. The genes are TRBV20-1 and TRBJ2-5; D is uncertain. Germline V gene data show CDR1 as DFQATT and CDR2 as SNEGSKA (reference sequence). V was shortened by 2 bases and J by 2 bases, with 9 bases between the two germline ends. The CDR3 extends over 13 amino acids. The CDR3: CSARRTVQETQYF. CDR3 in DNA: TGCAGTGCTAGACGCACAGTTCAAGAGACCCAGTACTTC.